This TCR beta chain was sequenced in a study of T cell responses to AZD1222 COVID-19 vaccine. TCRdb keeps only in-frame clones here, not all; method: immunoSEQ multiplex PCR. The table shows around 110,000 clones, with 70% to 90% occurring only once. Study-wide points: A reported finding is that nearly half of spike-specific TCRs target unmutated variant regions.

This clone came up a few times. The antigen remains undetermined. V was pared by 8 bases and J by 2 bases, with 9 bases between. This CDR3 comprises 13 residues. Per germline, CDR1 MGHRA and CDR2 YSYEKL. Source: peripheral blood, taken on day 0 of MenACWY control vaccination. The chain carries TRBV4-1 and TRBJ2-2; D uncertain. This TCR derives from an adult in good health. DNA of the CDR3: TGCGCCAGCGCCTTAGGTAACACCGGGGAGCTGTTTTTT. Its translation is CASALGNTGELFF.